The present T cell receptor beta chain was sequenced within a study of cytomegalovirus exposure and HLA in healthy donors. In the study overall: The approximately 670 first-cohort repertoires shared a platform with the 120 or so validation repertoires, as reported in a later analysis.

Profiled with immunoSEQ multiplex PCR; TCRdb holds only in-frame clones, not every one. This sample has 250,000 to 400,000 clones; 88% occur once, and the top ten carry roughly 0.96%. Among the 110 or so subjects of the validation cohort, separate from the approximately 660-subject first cohort, were the donors. Study-level findings and limits: That first-cohort TCR clusters tended to co-occur in the approximately 110 validation repertoires was found in a later analysis.

Details on this clone: Its antigen is unidentified.

V gave up 4 bases and J gave up 4 bases; unmatched junction bases: 6. Germline V gene data show CDR1 as SGHNT and CDR2 as YENEEA. The CDR3 totals 15 residues. The chain links TRBV11-3 to TRBJ1-5, with 8 positions matching TRBD1. This clonotype was sampled from a man aged 25-45 years in good health and CMV-seronegative. The sample comprised PBMCs. The CDR3 sequence: CASSCHRGKNQPQHF. The CDR3 nucleotides read TGTGCCAGCAGCTGCCACAGGGGGAAAAATCAGCCCCAGCATTTT.